This passage covers 22 T cell receptor beta chains from one sample sequenced in a study of cytomegalovirus exposure and HLA in healthy donors. The PCR contained 60 Vbeta and 13 Jbeta primers. Data came from immunoSEQ multiplex PCR; TCRdb stores just in-frame clones and leaves some out. This table holds more than 110,000 clones, 73% found once. Sequenced: PBMCs. The receptors were sampled from a human donor in good health.

V usage is TRBV20-1 and J usage is TRBJ2-5; D is perhaps TRBD1 (6 bases). CDR3 length: 11 residues. V gave up 4 bases and J gave up 5 bases, with 8 bases separating them. Germline-derived CDR1 and CDR2 are DFQATT and SNEGSKA (reference sequence). The CDR3 loop is CSANREETQYF. The CDR3 DNA follows: TGCAGTGCTAACAGGGAGGAGACCCAGTACTTC.

The rearrangement joins TRBV4-1 to TRBJ2-7; D might be TRBD1 (5 bases). Germline assignment: CDR1 MGHRA and CDR2 YSYEKL. V was cut by 4 bases and J by 2 bases, with 12 bases left in between. CDR3 size: 14 residues. This CDR3 is CASSPVGRAYEQYF. CDR3 bases: TGCGCCAGCAGCCCCGTGGGCAGGGCCTACGAGCAGTACTTC.

The chain is built from TRBV4-2 and TRBJ2-7; TRBD1 agrees at 9 bases. The CDR3 has 14 residues. J was trimmed by 2 bases and V by 3 bases; bases with no gene match: 2. Germline loops: CDR1 LGHNA, CDR2 YNFKEQ. CDR3 protein: CASSHYRGPYEQYF. CDR3 sequence (DNA): TGTGCCAGCAGCCATTACAGGGGGCCCTACGAGCAGTACTTC.

The rearrangement uses TRBV28 and TRBJ1-5; 9 positions agree with TRBD1. V shed 2 bases and J 5 bases; nucleotides not matched to a gene: 4. The CDR3 consists of 15 residues. Looked up from germline, CDR1 is MDHEN and CDR2 is SYDVKM. Written as DNA, the CDR3 is TGTGCCAGCAGTTTAGGTAGGACAGGGGATCAGCCCCAGCATTTT. Translated, it gives CASSLGRTGDQPQHF.

The genes are TRBV5-6 and TRBJ1-2, with a weak D call TRBD1 (5 bases). V was pared by 3 bases and J by 4 bases, with 13 bases between. Germline lookup yields CDR1 SGHDT and CDR2 YYEEEE. The CDR3 length is 14 residues. The CDR3: CASSSYRLTYGYTF. CDR3 DNA sequence: TGTGCCAGCAGCTCCTACAGGTTAACCTATGGCTACACCTTC.

This clone was found a few times. The chain is built from TRBV5-4 and TRBJ2-5, with 7 bases that match TRBD2. Per germline, CDR1 SGHNT and CDR2 YYREEE (reference sequence). V gave up 0 bases and J gave up 1 base; unmatched junction bases: 3. The CDR3 is made up of 15 amino acids. As DNA, the CDR3 is TGTGCCAGCAGCTTGGTGTCGGGGGGCCAAGAGACCCAGTACTTC. This codes for CASSLVSGGQETQYF.

The V and J genes are TRBV5-6 and TRBJ1-6; D remains unclear. The CDR3 is made up of 15 amino acids. The V and J ends lost 2 bases and 5 bases respectively, with 11 bases between them. Germline assignment: CDR1 SGHDT and CDR2 YYEEEE. The CDR3 here is CASSFDTTNNSPLHF. The CDR3 region has the DNA TGTGCCAGCAGCTTCGACACGACGAATAATTCACCCCTCCACTTT.

This sequence joins TRBV9 and TRBJ2-3; 9 bases are a match to TRBD2. Germline-derived CDR1 and CDR2 are SGDLS and YYNGEE. The CDR3 extends over 18 amino acids. The V gene end was trimmed by 4 bases and the J gene end by 5 bases; junction bases not matched to a gene: 17. CDR3 region: CASSPLLTSGGSGDTQYF. CDR3 sequence (DNA): TGTGCCAGCAGCCCCCTCCTGACTAGCGGTGGTTCCGGAGATACGCAGTATTTT.

The gene calls are TRBV2 and TRBJ2-7, with a weak D call TRBD2 (6 bases). The V gene's germline CDR1 is SNHLY and CDR2 FYNNEI. V lost 4 bases to trimming and J lost 6 bases, with 13 bases between them. This CDR3 has 13 residues. Here the CDR3 reads CASSVSRDCEQYF. CDR3 nucleotides: TGTGCCAGCAGTGTATCCAGGGACTGCGAGCAGTACTTC.

The chain recombines TRBV11-3 with TRBJ2-3, with a possible D match to TRBD2 (5 bases). Trimming shortened V by 5 bases and J by 4 bases, and 19 bases separated the two germline ends. The CDR3 loop spans 16 amino acids. CDR1 and CDR2 (germline): SGHNT, YENEEA. The CDR3 DNA sequence: TGTGCCAGCAGCCTAGGACTTTCCAGATCCTCAGATACGCAGTATTTT. This gives the protein CASSLGLSRSSDTQYF.

The chain recombines TRBV5-1 with TRBJ1-4, with D possibly being TRBD1 (5 bases). The germline CDR1 and CDR2 sequences are SGHRS and YFSETQ. Trimming left V 1 base short and J 7 bases short, with 11 bases between. This CDR3 has 14 residues. The CDR3 region is CASSLRQGREKLFF. The CDR3 DNA reads as TGCGCCAGCAGCTTGCGGCAGGGTCGTGAAAAACTGTTTTTT.

The rearrangement joins TRBV7-2 to TRBJ2-6; the D is unclear. CDR3 length equals 14 residues. Germline assignment: CDR1 SGHTA and CDR2 FQGNSA. The V end lost 4 bases, the J end lost 0 bases, and 4 bases lay between the germline ends. CDR3 coding DNA: TGTGCCAGCAGCTACAGCTCTGGGGCCAACGTCCTGACTTTC. It yields the protein CASSYSSGANVLTF.

The V and J genes are TRBV7-3 and TRBJ1-1; 9 positions match TRBD1. Germline trimming cut 5 bases from V and 2 bases from J; bases unmatched to any gene: 12. The germline gives CDR1 SGHTA, CDR2 FQGTGA. This CDR3 has 17 amino acids. CDR3 nucleotide sequence: TGTGCCAGCAGCCCCGATGGGACAGGGCCCACTAACACTGAAGCTTTCTTT. The encoded protein is CASSPDGTGPTNTEAFF.

Only one count was recorded for this clone. The chain employs TRBV6-9 and TRBJ2-5, with D tentatively TRBD1 (5 bases). The J call may be mistaken, given a closer DNA end match to TRBJ2-7. This CDR3 is 13 amino acids long. Per germline, CDR1 MNHGY and CDR2 SVAAGI. CDR3 bases: TGTGCCAGCACCCTCGACAGAACCTACGAGCAGTACTTC. Translating gives CASTLDRTYEQYF.

The V and J genes are TRBV2 and TRBJ1-6; D is perhaps TRBD1 (6 bases). This CDR3 has 14 residues. Germline V gives CDR1 SNHLY, CDR2 FYNNEI. V was trimmed by 6 bases and J by 2 bases, leaving 8 bases between them. CDR3 residues: CASRRDTYNSPLHF. The DNA for the CDR3 is TGTGCCAGCAGAAGGGACACCTATAATTCACCCCTCCACTTT.

The chain has TRBV30 and TRBJ2-1; 9 bases fit TRBD2. CDR3 size: 14 residues. The V segment lost 0 bases and the J segment 8 bases; nucleotides outside the gene matches: 5. The germline V gene has CDR1 GTSNPN and CDR2 SVGIG (reference sequence). CDR3 sequence reads: CAWSVGREGYEQFF. CDR3 DNA sequence: TGTGCCTGGAGTGTAGGGCGGGAGGGGTATGAGCAGTTCTTC.

CDR3 in amino acids: CASSLGIGTSGAYEQYF. CDR3 nucleotides: TGTGCCAGCAGCTTAGGGATCGGGACTAGCGGGGCCTACGAGCAGTACTTC. The chain is built from TRBV11-3 and TRBJ2-7; 13 nucleotides match TRBD2. The CDR3 is 17 amino acids. Trimming at V came to 1 base and at J to 2 bases, leaving 5 bases not matched to a gene. In germline, CDR1 is SGHNT, CDR2 YENEEA. Full variable domain (missing parts from reference TRBV11-3 and TRBJ2-7): EAGVVQSPRYKIIEKKQPVAFWCNPISGHNTLYWYLQNLGQGPELLIRYENEEAVDDSQLPKDRFSAERLKGVDSTLKIQPAELGDSAVYLCASSLGIGTSGAYEQYFGPGTRLTVT.

The DNA of the CDR3 is TGCGCCAGCAGCCCACTTTCGCCCAACCTTCAAGGGACAGGGAATGACACTGAAGCTTTCTTT. Translating gives CASSPLSPNLQGTGNDTEAFF. This sequence joins TRBV5-1 and TRBJ1-1; 9 positions match TRBD1. Germline V gene sequence: CDR1 SGHRS, CDR2 YFSETQ. The CDR3 has 21 residues. V shed 4 bases and J 3 bases; nucleotides not matched to a gene: 25. The whole variable domain, remainder taken from reference TRBV5-1 and TRBJ1-1, is KAGVTQTPRYLIKTRGQQVTLSCSPISGHRSVSWYQQTPGQGLQFLFEYFSETQRNKGNFPGRFSGRQFSNSRSEMNVSTLELGDSALYLCASSPLSPNLQGTGNDTEAFFGQGTRLTVV.

Notes on this clone: The identical CDR3 is also encoded by other nucleotide sequences in the sample. The rearrangement joins TRBV6-5 to TRBJ1-2; 7 nucleotides line up with TRBD1. Germline V gene lookup returns CDR1 MNHEY and CDR2 SVGAGI. CDR3 length equals 13 residues. V trimming: 8 bases; J trimming: 0 bases; junction bases outside the gene matches: 3. CDR3 DNA sequence: TGTGCCAGCCGGACAGGAGCTAACTATGGCTACACCTTC. Amino acid sequence: CASRTGANYGYTF.

The chain employs TRBV2 and TRBJ2-3, with 7 positions matching TRBD1. The V segment lost 4 bases and the J segment 0 bases; nucleotides outside the gene matches: 4. Germline V gene lookup returns CDR1 SNHLY and CDR2 FYNNEI. This CDR3 contains 15 residues. CDR3 DNA: TGTGCCAGCAGTGGGGACAGCCTAAGCACAGATACGCAGTATTTT. This encodes CASSGDSLSTDTQYF.

The chain couples TRBV4-1 to TRBJ1-1, with 10 nucleotides matching TRBD1. The germline CDR1 and CDR2 sequences are MGHRA and YSYEKL. V gave up 4 bases and J gave up 11 bases; unmatched junction bases: 10. The CDR3 covers 14 residues. This CDR3 reads CASSPGTGAIEAFF. The CDR3 nucleotides are TGCGCCAGCAGCCCCGGGACAGGGGCGATTGAGGCTTTCTTT.

The rearrangement joins TRBV4-1 to TRBJ2-3; D call uncertain. Trimming took off 0 bases at V and 4 bases at J, with 11 bases between the two ends. CDR3 size: 15 residues. CDR1 is MGHRA and CDR2 is YSYEKL in the germline V gene. CDR3 in amino acids: CASSQESGWADTQYF. As DNA, the CDR3 is TGCGCCAGCAGCCAAGAATCAGGATGGGCAGATACGCAGTATTTT.